This T cell receptor beta chain comes out of a study of blood T cell repertoires in COVID-19. Study as a whole: Sites across the United States, Italy and Spain contributed samples from acute and convalescent COVID-19.

Participants were aged about 18 to 90 years, lived in some 23 US areas, and enrolled virtually. Assignment of participants to cohorts was predicated upon participant-reported clinical history. This clone was found a few times. Under the authors' procedure: Estimated nucleated cell counts came from reference gene primer amplification. TCRdb keeps only in-frame clones here, not all; method: immunoSEQ multiplex PCR. V and J calls and clone size are as listed in that table; D and trimming were resolved from the DNA. The sample includes about 170,000 clones, 70% to 85% seen only once; the top ten take over 15%. The CDR3 totals 15 residues. Losses at the gene ends were 4 bases for V and 9 bases for J; bases not matched to a gene: 12. CDR1 MNHEY and CDR2 SVGAGI come from the germline V gene.

Sample: PBMCs or T cells enriched from blood (not recorded which). J is TRBJ1-2 and V is TRBV6-5, with 9 bases lining up with TRBD1. The clonotype comes from a woman in her 70s in a cohort exposed to, infected with or recovered from COVID-19 (not recorded which). In nucleotides, the CDR3 is TGTGCCAGCAGTTCGGCCGGGACAGGGTTGAATAGCTACACCTTC. This gives the protein CASSSAGTGLNSYTF.